Given below is one T cell receptor beta chain in context. The CDR3 covers 14 residues. Per germline, CDR1 SEHNR and CDR2 FQNEAQ (reference sequence). The V segment lost 2 bases and the J segment 9 bases; nucleotides outside the gene matches: 7. Generated by immunoSEQ multiplex PCR, the TCRdb table keeps only in-frame clones and is missing some. The data show some 130,000 clones, around 80% seen once. This sample stems from a study of blood T cell repertoires in COVID-19. The overall study: PBMCs, B-cell-depleted T cells, or T cells were the source of the cDNA or gDNA that made up the material.

The specimen was peripheral blood. The TCR originated in a man in his sixties with acute or convalescent COVID-19. The V call is TRBV7-9, the J call TRBJ2-1; TRBD2 aligns across 7 bases. CDR3: CASSLSWEGSEQFF. The CDR3 DNA reads TGTGCCAGCAGCTTAAGTTGGGAGGGGAGTGAGCAGTTCTTC.